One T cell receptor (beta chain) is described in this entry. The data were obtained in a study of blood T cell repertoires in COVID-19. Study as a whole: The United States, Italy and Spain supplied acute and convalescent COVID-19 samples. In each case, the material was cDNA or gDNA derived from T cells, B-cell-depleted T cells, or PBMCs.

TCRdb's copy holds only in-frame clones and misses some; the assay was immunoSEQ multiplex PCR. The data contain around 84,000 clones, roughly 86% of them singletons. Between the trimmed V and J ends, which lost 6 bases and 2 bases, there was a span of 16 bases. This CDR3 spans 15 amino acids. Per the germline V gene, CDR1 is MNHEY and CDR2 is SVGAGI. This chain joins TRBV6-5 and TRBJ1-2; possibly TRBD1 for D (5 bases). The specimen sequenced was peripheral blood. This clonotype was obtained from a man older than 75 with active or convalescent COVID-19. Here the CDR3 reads CASRGLRVLNYGYTF. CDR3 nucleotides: TGTGCCAGCAGGGGTCTCAGGGTACTGAACTATGGCTACACCTTC.